The source of this T cell receptor (beta chain) is a study of blood T cell repertoires in COVID-19. Profiled with immunoSEQ multiplex PCR; TCRdb holds only in-frame clones, not every one. The sample includes around 220,000 clones, around 81% seen only once; the top ten take 6.5% to 8.5%. Germline CDR1 is SGHRS and CDR2 is YFSETQ. The CDR3 contains 15 residues. V gave up 5 bases and J gave up 2 bases; unmatched junction bases: 9. The sample taken for sequencing was PBMCs or T cells enriched from blood (not recorded which). The TCR sequence derives from a woman aged 40 to 50 with acute COVID-19. V is TRBV5-1 and J is TRBJ2-7; 8 nucleotides line up with TRBD1. The CDR3 spells CASSSDRGATYEQYF. Written as DNA, the CDR3 is TGCGCCAGCAGTTCCGACAGGGGTGCTACCTACGAGCAGTACTTC.